This T cell receptor beta chain stems from a study of cytomegalovirus exposure and HLA in healthy donors. Study-wide points: Most TCR beta V segments were productive about 90% or about 30% of the time in an earlier analysis. A later analysis associated 16,000 or so TCR beta sequences with HLA alleles at a 0.05 false discovery rate.

The primer mix had 60 Vbeta and 13 Jbeta primers. Sequenced by immunoSEQ multiplex PCR; TCRdb stores in-frame clones only, minus some. The table lists more than 95,000 clones, 80% of them singletons. Of note for this clone: The antigen is unknown.

This CDR3 comprises 13 residues. Germline CDR1 reads SGHAT; CDR2 reads FQDESV (reference sequence). V gave up 8 bases and J gave up 4 bases, with 14 bases separating them. This rearrangement joins TRBV11-1 to TRBJ2-5; D gene uncertain. Material for sequencing was PBMCs. The receptor comes from a man aged 30-40 years in good health and CMV-seropositive. Written as DNA, the CDR3 is TGTGCCAGCGGCCGGGTCCTGGGAGAGACCCAGTACTTC. This translates into CASGRVLGETQYF.